One and the same sample provided the 29 T cell receptor beta chains below, sequenced in a study of tumor-infiltrating lymphocytes in primary liver carcinoma. TCR beta cDNA was reverse-transcribed from around 0.55 ug of total RNA. The reaction used a constant-region primer and ProtoScript II reverse transcriptase. Slightly modified ARM-PCR served as the procedure for the TCR beta libraries. These libraries came from three rounds of nested multiplex PCR. Running around 10 cycles apiece, the first two PCR rounds relied on TRBV1-TRBV30 forward primers together with a C-beta reverse primer. One entry per CDR3 protein results from TCRdb running MiXCR on the multiplex PCR reads. The data hold just over 300,000 distinct CDR3 sequences, with approximately 54% observed a single time. Unsorted whole blood yielded blood RNA, and germline DNA was extracted as well. Sequences were obtained from peripheral blood. The receptors were gathered from a woman aged 25 to 39 with primary liver carcinoma and hepatitis B virus infection.

As regards this clonotype: At one of its ends the junction is not consistent with the germline gene, which may arise from a read error. The chain employs TRBV11-1 and TRBJ2-2; D might be TRBD1 or TRBD2, each matching 5 bases. Per the germline V gene, CDR1 is SGHAT and CDR2 is FQDESV (reference sequence). There are 14 residues in the CDR3. The CDR3 here is CASSFMGVTGDLFF. The CDR3, as DNA: TGTGCCAGCAGCTTTATGGGAGTCACCGGGGACCTGTTTTTT.

With regard to this clonotype: A much larger clone differs from this one at a single base, so this may be a read error. The chain combines TRBV29-1 with TRBJ2-5, with unresolved D. The CDR3 covers 13 residues. Germline lookup yields CDR1 SQVTM and CDR2 ANQGSEA. V dropped 6 bases and J dropped 4 bases, with 15 bases sitting between them. CDR3 in amino acids: CSVEMTRPETQYF. The CDR3 nucleotides read TGCAGCGTCGAAATGACAAGGCCAGAGACCCAGTACTTC. Looking up the rest from reference TRBV29-1 and TRBJ2-5 gives the full variable domain: SAVISQKPSRDICQRGTSLTIQCQVDSQVTMMFWYRQQPGQSLTLIATANQGSEATYESGFVIDKFPISRPNLTFSTLTVSNMSPEDSSIYLCSVEMTRPETQYFGPGTRLLVL.

This clonotype was found many times. The rearrangement joins TRBV11-2 to TRBJ1-2; maybe TRBD1 (5 bases). V was pared by 4 bases and J by 2 bases, with 14 bases between. Germline CDR1 reads SGHAT; CDR2 reads FQNNGV. The CDR3 has 15 amino acids. As DNA, the CDR3 is TGTGCCAGCAGCTCCCCCGTAGGGGTCAACTATGGCTACACCTTC. This encodes CASSSPVGVNYGYTF.

As regards this clonotype: A much larger clone is a single base away; this may be a read error. The chain joins TRBV29-1 to TRBJ2-1; TRBD1 matches at 9 bases. The V segment lost 7 bases and the J segment 9 bases; nucleotides outside the gene matches: 10. Germline CDR1 SQVTM, CDR2 ANQGSEA. The CDR3 runs to 13 residues. The CDR3 sequence is CSDYRQGGGEQFF. The CDR3 bases are TGCAGCGACTACAGACAGGGGGGCGGTGAGCAGTTCTTC.

This chain joins TRBV29-1 and TRBJ2-1; TRBD2 aligns across 7 bases. V trimming: 7 bases; J trimming: 0 bases; junction bases outside the gene matches: 9. The CDR3 length is 15 residues. CDR1 is SQVTM and CDR2 is ANQGSEA in the germline V gene. CDR3 sequence reads: CSAEDGRASYNEQFF. In DNA form, the CDR3 reads TGCAGCGCTGAGGATGGGAGGGCCTCCTACAATGAGCAGTTCTTC.

A remark on this clonotype: This clone may be a read error of a much larger clone one base away. This sequence joins TRBV4-1 and TRBJ1-3; 8 nucleotides agree with TRBD1. The CDR3 covers 18 residues. V was clipped by 4 bases and J by 0 bases; unmatched bases: 11. Germline loops: CDR1 MGHRA, CDR2 YSYEKL. CDR3 sequence: CASSRLSGTGLSGNTIYF. In DNA, the CDR3 is TGCGCCAGCAGCCGATTATCCGGGACAGGTCTCTCTGGAAACACCATATATTTT.

Of note for this clonotype: The junction departs from germline at one end; a sequencing error may be responsible. This chain links TRBV29-1 with TRBJ2-1; 7 bases are shared with TRBD2. Germline V gene lookup returns CDR1 SQVTM and CDR2 ANQGSEA. The CDR3 is made up of 16 amino acids. The DNA of the CDR3 is TGCAGCGCTGAGACTAGCCAATGGGGCTCCTACAATGAGCAATTCTTC. It encodes CSAETSQWGSYNEQFF.

This chain joins TRBV7-9 and TRBJ2-3; D unresolved. CDR1 is SEHNR, CDR2 FQNEAQ, per germline (reference sequence). The CDR3 has 14 residues. The V and J ends lost 2 bases and 6 bases respectively, with 12 bases between them. CDR3 protein: CASSLMAPGDTQYF. DNA of the CDR3: TGTGCCAGCAGCTTAATGGCGCCTGGGGATACGCAGTATTTT.

On this clonotype: This may be a read error, as it is one base from a much larger clone. V is TRBV4-3 and J is TRBJ2-3, with 11 nucleotides matching TRBD2. V shed 4 bases and J 5 bases; nucleotides not matched to a gene: 14. Germline values: CDR1 LGHNA, CDR2 YSLEER. This CDR3 comprises 18 residues. CDR3 protein: CASSRGGSGRAYIDTQYF. The CDR3 region has the DNA TGCGCCAGCAGCCGGGGGGGTAGCGGGAGGGCCTACATAGATACGCAGTATTTT.

On this clonotype: Lacking the conserved final phenylalanine or tryptophan, this CDR3 likely reflects a read error. This chain connects TRBV30 to TRBJ2-7, with unresolved D. Per germline, CDR1 GTSNPN and CDR2 SVGIG (reference sequence). This CDR3 has 13 residues. With 2 bases removed from V and 2 bases from J, the gap between germline ends came to 10 bases. CDR3 bases: TGTGCCTGGAGTACTGGCGGACCCTACGAGCAGTACTCC. This gives the protein CAWSTGGPYEQYS.

Of note for this clonotype: Given the absence of the conserved phenylalanine or tryptophan at the CDR3 end, a read error is likely. The limits of the CDR3 on the DNA are not certain, so only TCRdb's listed CDR3 is given. The gene calls are TRBV28 and TRBJ1-1; the table's D call, TRBD1, was not checked against the DNA. Germline CDR1 MDHEN, CDR2 SYDVKM. The CDR3 spans 14 amino acids, including both terminal residues. CDR3 region: CASDRGRDRGEAFL.

This clonotype has a handful of counts. The chain uses TRBV7-9 and TRBJ2-1; 10 bases fit TRBD2. Looked up from germline, CDR1 is SEHNR and CDR2 is FQNEAQ (reference sequence). Trimming removed 3 bases from V and 7 bases from J; junction bases left unmatched: 6. The CDR3 is 15 amino acids. The CDR3 region is CASSLSSGRGNEQFF. In DNA, the CDR3 is TGTGCCAGCAGCTTGTCTAGCGGGAGAGGAAATGAGCAGTTCTTC.

Regarding this clonotype: A junction end diverges from the germline sequence, so it may reflect a read error. The chain carries TRBV7-9 and TRBJ2-7; 7 nucleotides line up with TRBD1. Germline assignment: CDR1 SEHNR and CDR2 FQNEAQ (reference sequence). This CDR3 contains 14 residues. This chain's CDR3 is CASSLIDRVYKQYF. As DNA, the CDR3 is TGTGCCAGCAGCTTAATCGACAGGGTCTACAAGCAGTACTTC.

A remark on this clonotype: The junction differs from germline at one of its ends, possibly a read error. The gene calls are TRBV4-3 and TRBJ2-3; D may match TRBD1 or TRBD2 (5 bases each). From germline, CDR1 is LGHNA and CDR2 YSLEER. This CDR3 contains 16 residues. The CDR3 here is CASSQVWGYRTDTHYF. The CDR3 DNA follows: TGCGCCAGCAGCCAAGTATGGGGGTACCGCACAGATACGCACTATTTT.

The sample holds one count of this clonotype. Since a much larger clone is just one base distant, this may be a read error. The rearrangement links TRBV6-6 to TRBJ2-1; D ambiguous. V lost 6 bases and J lost 9, with 12 bases in between. The CDR3 is made up of 12 amino acids. Germline CDR1 reads MNHNY; CDR2 reads SVGAGI (reference sequence). The CDR3 sequence is CASSLHGIEQFF. The DNA of the CDR3 is TGTGCCAGCAGCCTACACGGCATTGAGCAGTTCTTC.

This clonotype was found a few times. The CDR3 here is CASSNRDYTYNEQFF. The CDR3 DNA is TGTGCCAGCAGCAATAGGGACTATACCTACAATGAGCAGTTCTTC. The J gene is TRBJ2-1, the V gene TRBV13, with TRBD2 matching over 7 bases. The CDR3 has 15 residues. CDR1 PRHDT and CDR2 FYEKMQ come from the germline V gene (reference sequence). The V segment lost 5 bases and the J segment 2 bases; nucleotides outside the gene matches: 6.

On this clonotype itself: A read error may be the cause here, since a much bigger clone is one base away. This sequence joins TRBV6-2 or TRBV6-3 and TRBJ2-7; D gene unclear. Germline CDR1 and CDR2: MNHEY and SVGEGT. There are 12 residues in the CDR3. CDR3 in amino acids: CDSSNPPGEQYF. The CDR3 DNA is TGTGACAGCAGCAACCCGCCGGGTGAGCAGTACTTC.

For this clonotype: At one end the junction does not follow the germline gene, possibly because of a read error. The V gene is TRBV12-3 or TRBV12-4, the J gene TRBJ1-1, with D uncertain. This CDR3 spans 12 amino acids. The CDR3 here is CVSRSLGTEAFF. In DNA form, the CDR3 reads TGTGTCAGCAGATCCCTAGGGACTGAAGCTTTCTTT.

Note on this clonotype: The junction differs from germline at one of its ends, possibly a read error. The chain uses TRBV29-1 and TRBJ1-2; D is undetermined. Germline CDR1 and CDR2: SQVTM and ANQGSEA. The CDR3 runs to 14 residues. CDR3 nucleotides: TGCAGCGTTGTTAGGATAGTGAACTTGGGTGGCTGCACCTTC. This gives the protein CSVVRIVNLGGCTF.

The table lists this clonotype with a few counts. The gene calls are TRBV5-4 and TRBJ2-7, with D perhaps TRBD2 (5 bases). Trimming cost V 0 bases and J 7 bases, with 14 bases left between them. This CDR3 region has 14 residues. Germline values: CDR1 SGHNT, CDR2 YYREEE (reference sequence). CDR3 bases: TGTGCCAGCAGCTTGGCCGCTCCGACGGGGGAGCAGTACTTC. Protein: CASSLAAPTGEQYF. Filled out from reference TRBV5-4 and TRBJ2-7, the complete variable domain reads ETGVTQSPTHLIKTRGQQVTLRCSSQSGHNTVSWYQQALGQGPQFIFQYYREEENGRGNFPPRFSGLQFPNYSSELNVNALELDDSALYLCASSLAAPTGEQYFGPGTRLTVT.

This clonotype appeared many times. J is TRBJ2-1 and V is TRBV29-1; D remains ambiguous. This CDR3 spans 11 amino acids. The germline V gene has CDR1 SQVTM and CDR2 ANQGSEA. Trimming took off 3 bases at V and 8 bases at J, with 8 bases between the two ends. The CDR3 coding sequence is TGCAGCGTTGATGGGTATGATGAGCAGTTCTTC. As protein: CSVDGYDEQFF.

Worth noting for this clonotype: A read error may explain this, as a much larger clone is one base away. The rearrangement links TRBV6-1 to TRBJ1-2, with 8 bases matching TRBD1. Germline lookup yields CDR1 MNHNS and CDR2 SASEGT. This CDR3 spans 14 amino acids. The CDR3 nucleotides are TGTGCCAGCAATGAACCAGACAGGGGATTTGGCTACACCTTC. Translating gives CASNEPDRGFGYTF.

The J gene is TRBJ1-4, the V gene TRBV6-1; 7 nucleotides match TRBD1. CDR3 length equals 14 residues. CDR1 is MNHNS, CDR2 SASEGT, per germline. The J segment lost 11 bases and the V segment lost 9 bases, leaving 15 bases of the junction unmatched. The CDR3 coding sequence is TGTGCCAGTCGATCGGCCGGGACAGCTAACAAACTGTTTTTT. Encoded protein: CASRSAGTANKLFF.

Comment on this clonotype: This CDR3 is missing its conserved last phenylalanine or tryptophan, likely due to a read error. Because the CDR3's place on the DNA is in doubt, the DNA is left out and the CDR3 is given as listed by TCRdb. The chain couples TRBV6-5 to TRBJ2-2; the D call of TRBD2 is as the table states it, not checked on the DNA. Germline CDR1 is MNHEY and CDR2 is SVGAGI. The CDR3 has 15 residues if both end residues are counted. CDR3 region: CASSLDGRSTGELLL.

The chain has TRBV4-1 and TRBJ2-1; D not certain. Per the germline V gene, CDR1 is MGHRA and CDR2 is YSYEKL. With 1 base removed from V and 9 bases from J, the gap between germline ends came to 4 bases. CDR3 size: 11 residues. The CDR3 DNA reads TGCGCCAGCAGCCAAGGGTCTGAGCAGTTCTTC. Amino acid sequence: CASSQGSEQFF.

As for this clonotype: This may come from a read error, since a much larger clone is one base off. The gene calls are TRBV6-5 and TRBJ1-1; weak D call: TRBD1 (6 bases). Per germline, CDR1 MNHEY and CDR2 SVGAGI. V dropped 8 bases and J dropped 6 bases, with 28 bases sitting between them. The CDR3 runs 17 residues. The CDR3 is CASGALTGPDRLAEAFF. The CDR3 DNA reads as TGTGCCAGCGGGGCTCTAACAGGGCCCGACCGTCTCGCTGAAGCTTTCTTT.

In regard to this clonotype: This CDR3 fails to terminate in the conserved phenylalanine or tryptophan, so it likely reflects a read error. The V call is TRBV7-8, the J call TRBJ2-7; D is undetermined. Trimming stripped 3 bases from V and 0 bases from J, with 12 bases between. CDR1 and CDR2 from the germline V gene are SGHVS and FQNEAQ. This CDR3 region has 15 residues. DNA for the CDR3: TGTGCCAGCAGCTTCCAAGTCGGTCCCTCCTACGAGCAGTACATC. Its translation is CASSFQVGPSYEQYI.

Of note for this clonotype: A junction end diverges from the germline sequence, so it may reflect a read error. V gene TRBV4-1 combines with J gene TRBJ2-5; no firm D call. The germline V gene encodes CDR1 MGHRA and CDR2 YSYEKL. This CDR3 has 14 amino acids. The DNA for the CDR3 is TGCGCCAGCAGCCAAGACGTAGACCAAGAGACCCAGCACTTC. Amino acid sequence: CASSQDVDQETQHF.

This chain uses TRBV7-9 with TRBJ2-6; D not resolved. The CDR3 extends over 16 amino acids. Germline loops: CDR1 SEHNR, CDR2 FQNEAQ (reference sequence). DNA of the CDR3: TGTAGGGTCAAAGGCAGGCAACCCTCTGGGGCCAACGTCCTGACTTTC. Encoded protein: CRVKGRQPSGANVLTF.